Following are 6 T cell receptor beta chains from one sample sequenced in a study of CD8+CD57+ T cells in acquired aplastic anemia. All patients picked for sequencing had shown, by flow cytometry, an expansion of CD8+CD57+ cells. Profiling that covered TCR beta VDJ and CDR3 relied on genomic DNA as its template. Each CDR3 protein is one row after TCRdb ran MiXCR on the reads. The sample includes 160,000 or so distinct CDR3 sequences, 40% to 60% of them seen just once. The sample consisted of sorted CD4+, CD8+, or CD8+CD57+ T cells (not recorded which) from PBMCs. These receptors all come from a human donor with aplastic anemia.

The rearrangement links TRBV10-3 to TRBJ2-7; TRBD1 aligns across 12 bases. J lost 5 bases, V lost 7 bases, and 3 bases had no gene match. Germline V gives CDR1 ENHRY, CDR2 SYGVKD. The CDR3 consists of 13 residues. The CDR3 DNA is TGTGCCATCAAAGGGACAGGGGGCAACGAGCAGTACTTC. Protein sequence: CAIKGTGGNEQYF.

This clonotype was seen repeatedly, ten times or more. A read error is possible here, since a much larger clone lies one base away. The chain has TRBV20-1 and TRBJ1-2; no definite D call. The V end was cut by 0 bases, the J end by 2 bases, with 16 bases between. Germline V lookup: CDR1 DFQATT, CDR2 SNEGSKA (reference sequence). The CDR3 is 16 residues long. The CDR3 DNA follows: TGCAGTGCTAGAGATCCCCCCGGGAGGAGCAACTATGGCTACACCTTC. Translating gives CSARDPPGRSNYGYTF.

V and J are TRBV20-1 and TRBJ1-2, with D possibly TRBD1 on 5 matching bases. The V gene lost 0 bases and the J gene lost 4 bases, with 12 bases spanning the gap. CDR3 size: 14 residues. Germline V gene data show CDR1 as DFQATT and CDR2 as SNEGSKA (reference sequence). CDR3 nucleotides: TGCAGTGCTAGAGACAGGGCAAAGGGCTATGGCTACACCTTC. Translated: CSARDRAKGYGYTF.

This clonotype has ten or more counts. The rearrangement joins TRBV10-3 to TRBJ2-1; the D gene is possibly TRBD1 (6 bases). The ends were cut back, 3 bases at V and 10 bases at J, with 7 bases in the middle. This CDR3 is built from 11 residues. The germline gives CDR1 ENHRY, CDR2 SYGVKD. CDR3 loop: CAISEGTEQFF. CDR3 coding DNA: TGTGCCATCAGTGAAGGGACAGAGCAGTTCTTC.

This chain joins TRBV5-6 and TRBJ2-7; D tentatively fits TRBD1 or TRBD2 (6 bases each). This CDR3 has 14 amino acids. Between the trimmed V and J ends, which lost 5 bases and 4 bases, there was a span of 16 bases. Germline V gene lookup returns CDR1 SGHDT and CDR2 YYEEEE. The CDR3 DNA sequence: TGTGCCAGCAGGGGAGGTAACAGGGATTACGAGCAGTACTTC. Translating it yields CASRGGNRDYEQYF.

J is TRBJ2-7 and V is TRBV4-1; perhaps TRBD2 as D (6 bases). Germline V gene sequence: CDR1 MGHRA, CDR2 YSYEKL. The CDR3 has 15 residues. V was pared by 1 base and J by 0 bases, with 10 bases between. The CDR3 is CASSQAAGSSYEQYF. The DNA of the CDR3 is TGCGCCAGCAGCCAAGCGGCCGGGAGCTCCTACGAGCAGTACTTC.